The rows below give T cell receptor beta chains drawn from one sample of a study of T cell responses to AZD1222 COVID-19 vaccine. TCRdb's copy holds only in-frame clones and misses some; the assay was immunoSEQ multiplex PCR. The top ten clones hold 14% to 15% of a sample with 54,000 or so clones, approximately 88% of them seen once. Sequenced material: peripheral blood, taken on day 0 of AZD1222 vaccination. The receptor set was obtained from an adult in good health. The CDR3 runs from the conserved cysteine through the conserved F or W. Fields, in order: clone size, V gene, D gene, J gene, CDR3 DNA, CDR3 protein. D genes are given only for firm matches. Part of the rows lack a size; the others show once, few, many or a class for expanded clones.

abundance: NA; v_gene: TRBV3-1/TRBV3-2; d_gene: TRBD2; j_gene: TRBJ2-7; CDR3nt: TGTGCCAGCAGCCAAGGACTAGCGGGAGACTACGAGCAGTACTTC; CDR3aa: CASSQGLAGDYEQYF
abundance: NA; v_gene: TRBV5-4; d_gene: NA; j_gene: TRBJ2-1; CDR3nt: TGTGCCAGCAGCTTGGACTCGAGCTCCTACAATGAGCAGTTCTTC; CDR3aa: CASSLDSSSYNEQFF
abundance: NA; v_gene: TRBV7-3; d_gene: NA; j_gene: TRBJ2-5; CDR3nt: TGTGCCAGCAGCTTAGTGGGGACGGAGACCCAGTACTTC; CDR3aa: CASSLVGTETQYF
abundance: once; v_gene: TRBV11-3; d_gene: TRBD1; j_gene: TRBJ2-1; CDR3nt: TGTGCCAGCAGCCCAGGGGGTACTAAAATCTACAATGAGCAGTTCTTC; CDR3aa: CASSPGGTKIYNEQFF
abundance: NA; v_gene: TRBV7-9; d_gene: NA; j_gene: TRBJ2-7; CDR3nt: TGTGCCAGCAGCAAAGGCGGTTCCTCCTACGAGCAGTACTTC; CDR3aa: CASSKGGSSYEQYF
abundance: once; v_gene: TRBV9; d_gene: TRBD2; j_gene: TRBJ2-7; CDR3nt: TGTGCCAGCAGCGTAACTAGCGGGACCTACGAGCAGTACTTC; CDR3aa: CASSVTSGTYEQYF
abundance: NA; v_gene: TRBV19; d_gene: TRBD2; j_gene: TRBJ2-1; CDR3nt: TGTGCCAGTAGTTCCCTTGGGACTAGCGGGAGGGCCAATGAGCAGTTCTTC; CDR3aa: CASSSLGTSGRANEQFF
abundance: NA; v_gene: TRBV19; d_gene: NA; j_gene: TRBJ1-1; CDR3nt: TGTGCCAGTAGTCGCGGCACACTGAACACTGAAGCTTTCTTT; CDR3aa: CASSRGTLNTEAFF
abundance: NA; v_gene: TRBV6-5; d_gene: NA; j_gene: TRBJ1-1; CDR3nt: TGTGCCAGCATCCACCAGGGAATCACTGAAGCTTTCTTT; CDR3aa: CASIHQGITEAFF
abundance: NA; v_gene: TRBV3-1/TRBV3-2; d_gene: NA; j_gene: TRBJ2-1; CDR3nt: TGTGCCAGCAGCCAAGATCAGATAAACAATGAGCAGTTCTTC; CDR3aa: CASSQDQINNEQFF
abundance: NA; v_gene: TRBV2; d_gene: TRBD2; j_gene: TRBJ2-5; CDR3nt: TGTGCCAGCAGTTGGGGACTAGCGGGATATGGTTCCCAAGAGACCCAGTACTTC; CDR3aa: CASSWGLAGYGSQETQYF
abundance: NA; v_gene: TRBV27; d_gene: NA; j_gene: TRBJ1-3; CDR3nt: TGTGCCAGCAGTTTAGCAGCTGGAAACACCATATATTTT; CDR3aa: CASSLAAGNTIYF
abundance: NA; v_gene: TRBV24-1; d_gene: TRBD1; j_gene: TRBJ2-7; CDR3nt: TGTGCCACCATGACAGGGGGAGGCGAGCAGTACTTC; CDR3aa: CATMTGGGEQYF
abundance: NA; v_gene: TRBV27; d_gene: NA; j_gene: TRBJ2-7; CDR3nt: TGTGCCAGCAGTTTCTGGGGCTCCGAGCGTCACGAGCAGTACTTC; CDR3aa: CASSFWGSERHEQYF
abundance: once; v_gene: TRBV6-5; d_gene: NA; j_gene: TRBJ2-1; CDR3nt: TGTGCCAGCACGGAGAGCCATGAGCAGTTCTTC; CDR3aa: CASTESHEQFF
abundance: NA; v_gene: TRBV7-6; d_gene: NA; j_gene: TRBJ1-4; CDR3nt: TGTGCCAGCAGCTCACGACAGACAACTAATGAAAAACTGTTTTTT; CDR3aa: CASSSRQTTNEKLFF
abundance: NA; v_gene: TRBV7-9; d_gene: TRBD1; j_gene: TRBJ2-7; CDR3nt: TGTGCCAGCAGCCTCGGACAGGGGGCGTTCGAGCAGTACTTC; CDR3aa: CASSLGQGAFEQYF
abundance: NA; v_gene: TRBV5-1; d_gene: TRBD2; j_gene: TRBJ2-7; CDR3nt: TGCGCCAGCAGCTTGGCCCCTAGCGGGAGTGGGAACGAGCAGTACTTC; CDR3aa: CASSLAPSGSGNEQYF
abundance: NA; v_gene: TRBV2; d_gene: TRBD1; j_gene: TRBJ1-2; CDR3nt: TGTGCCACCAAGAAAGAAGGGACAGACTATGGCTACACCTTC; CDR3aa: CATKKEGTDYGYTF
abundance: NA; v_gene: TRBV7-9; d_gene: TRBD1; j_gene: TRBJ1-6; CDR3nt: TGTGCCAGCAGCCTAACAGGGGGCTGGAATTCACCCCTCCACTTT; CDR3aa: CASSLTGGWNSPLHF
abundance: NA; v_gene: TRBV19; d_gene: NA; j_gene: TRBJ1-5; CDR3nt: TGTGCCAGTACCCTTTCGACGGCTTACTATCAGCCCCAGCATTTT; CDR3aa: CASTLSTAYYQPQHF
abundance: NA; v_gene: TRBV7-9; d_gene: NA; j_gene: TRBJ1-2; CDR3nt: TGTGCCAGCAGCTTAGCAGGGGACTCCTATGGCTACACCTTC; CDR3aa: CASSLAGDSYGYTF
abundance: NA; v_gene: TRBV5-8; d_gene: NA; j_gene: TRBJ2-2; CDR3nt: TGTGCCAGCAGCCAGGGACGGTACACCGGGGAGCTGTTTTTT; CDR3aa: CASSQGRYTGELFF
abundance: NA; v_gene: TRBV4-2; d_gene: NA; j_gene: TRBJ1-2; CDR3nt: TGTGCCAGCAGCCAAGAAGGTATAATAGGATATGGCTACACCTTC; CDR3aa: CASSQEGIIGYGYTF
abundance: NA; v_gene: TRBV19; d_gene: NA; j_gene: TRBJ2-1; CDR3nt: TGTGCCAGTAGTATTGGACTTGATTACAATGAGCAGTTCTTC; CDR3aa: CASSIGLDYNEQFF
abundance: NA; v_gene: TRBV7-2; d_gene: TRBD2; j_gene: TRBJ2-3; CDR3nt: TGTGCCAGCAGCTTAATACGGGAGGCAACAGATACGCAGTATTTT; CDR3aa: CASSLIREATDTQYF
abundance: NA; v_gene: TRBV7-9; d_gene: NA; j_gene: TRBJ2-2; CDR3nt: TGTGCCAGCCGCACACTGGTCAGGGACGGGGAGCTGTTTTTT; CDR3aa: CASRTLVRDGELFF
abundance: NA; v_gene: TRBV5-1; d_gene: TRBD1; j_gene: TRBJ1-2; CDR3nt: TGCGCCAGCACCCAAATCCAGGGGGCTGGAGGCTACACCTTC; CDR3aa: CASTQIQGAGGYTF
abundance: NA; v_gene: TRBV7-9; d_gene: TRBD1; j_gene: TRBJ1-4; CDR3nt: TGTGCCAGCAGCTTCCCAGGGGGCGAGGAAAAACTGTTTTTT; CDR3aa: CASSFPGGEEKLFF
abundance: NA; v_gene: TRBV7-7; d_gene: NA; j_gene: TRBJ2-2; CDR3nt: TGTGCTAGCAGCTTAGGTCCGCGCACCGGGGAGCTGTTTTTT; CDR3aa: CASSLGPRTGELFF
abundance: few; v_gene: TRBV19; d_gene: NA; j_gene: TRBJ2-7; CDR3nt: TGTGCCAGTAGTCCCCAACGCGCGGACAGTCCCTACGAGCAGTACTTC; CDR3aa: CASSPQRADSPYEQYF
abundance: NA; v_gene: TRBV6-5; d_gene: TRBD2; j_gene: TRBJ2-1; CDR3nt: TGTGCCAGCCGCCAGCGGGAGGGTGAGCAGTTCTTC; CDR3aa: CASRQREGEQFF
abundance: NA; v_gene: TRBV13; d_gene: NA; j_gene: TRBJ2-3; CDR3nt: TGTGCCAGCAGCTCGAGCCAGAACACAGATACGCAGTATTTT; CDR3aa: CASSSSQNTDTQYF
abundance: NA; v_gene: TRBV20-1; d_gene: NA; j_gene: TRBJ1-1; CDR3nt: TGCAGTGCTAGTATCGGAGGTGGCGGGACTGAAGCTTTCTTT; CDR3aa: CSASIGGGGTEAFF
abundance: NA; v_gene: TRBV7-9; d_gene: NA; j_gene: TRBJ1-1; CDR3nt: TGTGCCAGCAGCCCCCCAGGGATCACTGAAGCTTTCTTT; CDR3aa: CASSPPGITEAFF
abundance: NA; v_gene: TRBV11-2; d_gene: TRBD2; j_gene: TRBJ2-1; CDR3nt: TGTGCCAGCAGCTTCAGGGCTAGCGGGAGCTATGAGCAGTTCTTC; CDR3aa: CASSFRASGSYEQFF
abundance: NA; v_gene: TRBV13; d_gene: TRBD2; j_gene: TRBJ2-3; CDR3nt: TGTGCCAGCAGCATCAGACTAGCGGGAGGGCCCTCCACAGATACGCAGTATTTT; CDR3aa: CASSIRLAGGPSTDTQYF
abundance: NA; v_gene: TRBV7-2; d_gene: TRBD2; j_gene: TRBJ2-7; CDR3nt: TGTGCCAGCAGCTTACCTAGCGGGGTCTACGAGCAGTACTTC; CDR3aa: CASSLPSGVYEQYF
abundance: few; v_gene: TRBV9; d_gene: NA; j_gene: TRBJ1-4; CDR3nt: TGTGCCAGCAGCTTCAAGGGGGGGAATGAAAAACTGTTTTTT; CDR3aa: CASSFKGGNEKLFF
abundance: few; v_gene: TRBV6-1; d_gene: NA; j_gene: TRBJ1-2; CDR3nt: TGTGCCAGCAGTGAAGCGCCCAGAAGCTATGGCTACACCTTC; CDR3aa: CASSEAPRSYGYTF
abundance: NA; v_gene: TRBV4-1; d_gene: NA; j_gene: TRBJ1-4; CDR3nt: TGCGCCAGCAGCCAAGGAGGTTTTGGGAGACCTAATGAAAAACTGTTTTTT; CDR3aa: CASSQGGFGRPNEKLFF
abundance: NA; v_gene: TRBV4-2; d_gene: NA; j_gene: TRBJ2-7; CDR3nt: TGTGCCAGCAGCCAAGAACTAGCCTCCTACGAGCAGTACTTC; CDR3aa: CASSQELASYEQYF
abundance: NA; v_gene: TRBV12-3/TRBV12-4; d_gene: NA; j_gene: TRBJ1-3; CDR3nt: TGTGCCAGCAGCCGAGTCTACACCATATATTTT; CDR3aa: CASSRVYTIYF
abundance: NA; v_gene: TRBV7-9; d_gene: TRBD2; j_gene: TRBJ2-7; CDR3nt: TGTGCCAGCAGCCCTAGCGGGAGCGGCTACGAGCAGTACTTC; CDR3aa: CASSPSGSGYEQYF
abundance: NA; v_gene: TRBV29-1; d_gene: NA; j_gene: TRBJ2-1; CDR3nt: TGCAGCGTGTTGTTCGGTTACAATGAGCAGTTCTTC; CDR3aa: CSVLFGYNEQFF
abundance: NA; v_gene: TRBV28; d_gene: TRBD2; j_gene: TRBJ2-7; CDR3nt: TGTGCCAGCAGGCCCGCTAGCGGGAGAGCGGGCTACGAGCAGTACTTC; CDR3aa: CASRPASGRAGYEQYF
abundance: NA; v_gene: TRBV15; d_gene: NA; j_gene: TRBJ1-2; CDR3nt: TGTGCCACCAGCAGAGGTAGCGGCTTCAACTATGGCTACACCTTC; CDR3aa: CATSRGSGFNYGYTF
abundance: NA; v_gene: TRBV19; d_gene: NA; j_gene: TRBJ1-5; CDR3nt: TGTGCCAGTAGTATACCGGGTTCCGATCAGCCCCAGCATTTT; CDR3aa: CASSIPGSDQPQHF
abundance: once; v_gene: TRBV21-1; d_gene: NA; j_gene: TRBJ1-6; CDR3nt: TGTGCCAGCAGCAGATACAGGGAAGTGATCCTTCCGAGGTTTAATTCACCCCTCCACTTT; CDR3aa: CASSRYREVILPRFNSPLHF
abundance: NA; v_gene: TRBV9; d_gene: TRBD2; j_gene: TRBJ2-1; CDR3nt: TGTGCCAGCAGCGTAGGGCTAGCGGGAGAGGATGAGCAGTTCTTC; CDR3aa: CASSVGLAGEDEQFF
abundance: NA; v_gene: TRBV4-1; d_gene: NA; j_gene: TRBJ2-7; CDR3nt: TGCGCCAGCAGCCTAGAGGCGGGTACGGGCTACGAGCAGTACTTC; CDR3aa: CASSLEAGTGYEQYF
abundance: NA; v_gene: TRBV6-5; d_gene: NA; j_gene: TRBJ1-4; CDR3nt: TGTGCCAGCAGTACCACAGGGACAACTAATGAAAAACTGTTTTTT; CDR3aa: CASSTTGTTNEKLFF